This T cell receptor beta chain was recovered during a study of T-cell memory formation after mild COVID-19. The CDR3 spans 14 residues. CDR1 and CDR2 (germline): DFQATT, SNEGSKA (reference sequence). The V and J ends lost 6 bases and 4 bases, in that order; junction bases with no gene match: 8. TCRdb reprocessed the 5' RACE reads with MiXCR, giving one entry per CDR3 protein. The table includes about 400,000 distinct CDR3 sequences, 14% detected once. Study-wide results and caveats: What remained unconfirmed was the SARS-CoV-2 specificity of second-wave clones peaking on day 37.

This clonotype was detected only a few times. What it binds is unknown. This receptor was obtained from a man between 18 and 29 years old who had mild COVID-19 (a few samples of this study predate the infection). Cell type and time point are not known. The chain carries TRBV20-1 and TRBJ1-3; 8 bases align to TRBD1. The sequencing sample was made of PBMCs or a T cell subset sorted from them (not recorded which). The CDR3: CSASCRDRGNTIYF. The CDR3 nucleotides read TGCAGTGCGTCCTGCCGGGACAGGGGAAACACCATATATTTT.